This is a list of T cell receptor beta chains from one sample in a study of response to subunit inactivated influenza vaccine. TCRdb used MiXCR to reprocess the RT-PCR reads, holding one entry per CDR3 protein. This sample has around 650,000 distinct CDR3 sequences, with 15% to 18% found just once. Here the sequenced sample was PBMCs from blood, taken less than 13 days after vaccination. Source of these receptors: a man aged 45-65 years who received an inactivated influenza vaccine. Both conserved end residues are part of each CDR3. Fields, in order: V gene, clone size, J gene, D gene, CDR3 protein, CDR3 DNA. A D gene is named only where the DNA matches it firmly. The size entry is marked missing in some rows and otherwise reads once, few, many or a size class.

V gene: TRBV28
clone size: few
J gene: TRBJ2-3
D gene: .
CDR3 protein: CASSEGSADTQYF
CDR3 DNA: TGTGCCAGTTCTGAGGGTTCCGCAGATACGCAGTATTTT

V gene: TRBV18
clone size: .
J gene: TRBJ1-6
D gene: .
CDR3 protein: CASSFGPGNNSPLHF
CDR3 DNA: TGTGCCAGCTCATTCGGGCCCGGGAATAATTCACCCCTCCACTTT

V gene: TRBV23-1
clone size: few
J gene: TRBJ2-3
D gene: TRBD1
CDR3 protein: CASSIQGAATDTQYF
CDR3 DNA: TGCGCCAGCAGTATTCAGGGGGCTGCTACAGATACGCAGTATTTT

V gene: TRBV18
clone size: .
J gene: TRBJ2-1
D gene: TRBD1
CDR3 protein: CASSPGTGEFEQFF
CDR3 DNA: TGTGCCAGCTCACCAGGGACAGGGGAGTTTGAGCAGTTCTTC

V gene: TRBV5-1
clone size: few
J gene: TRBJ1-1
D gene: TRBD1
CDR3 protein: CASRRTGVTEAFF
CDR3 DNA: TGCGCCAGCAGGAGGACAGGGGTCACTGAAGCTTTCTTT

V gene: TRBV20-1
clone size: many
J gene: TRBJ2-4
D gene: TRBD2
CDR3 protein: CSARDQGPSGGTKNIQYF
CDR3 DNA: TGCAGTGCTAGAGATCAAGGGCCTAGCGGGGGGACCAAAAACATTCAGTACTTC

V gene: TRBV10-3
clone size: few
J gene: TRBJ2-3
D gene: .
CDR3 protein: CAISSQETDTQYF
CDR3 DNA: TGTGCCATCAGCTCACAGGAGACAGATACGCAGTATTTT

V gene: TRBV20-1
clone size: few
J gene: TRBJ1-1
D gene: .
CDR3 protein: CSASRSLNTEAFF
CDR3 DNA: TGCAGTGCTAGTCGCAGTTTGAACACTGAAGCTTTCTTT

V gene: TRBV7-2
clone size: few
J gene: TRBJ1-2
D gene: TRBD1
CDR3 protein: CASSPWTGGGLYGYTF
CDR3 DNA: TGTGCCAGCAGCCCCTGGACAGGGGGCGGCCTATATGGCTACACCTTC

V gene: TRBV18
clone size: many
J gene: TRBJ2-5
D gene: .
CDR3 protein: CASSRGLQETQYF
CDR3 DNA: TGTGCCAGCAGCCGGGGACTCCAAGAGACCCAGTACTTC

V gene: TRBV20-1
clone size: .
J gene: TRBJ1-6
D gene: .
CDR3 protein: CSARAHHPNSPLHF
CDR3 DNA: TGCAGTGCTAGGGCGCATCATCCTAATTCACCCCTCCACTTT

V gene: TRBV11-2
clone size: few
J gene: TRBJ2-4
D gene: .
CDR3 protein: CASSSTWNRENIQYF
CDR3 DNA: TGTGCCAGCAGCTCGACCTGGAACAGGGAAAACATTCAGTACTTC

V gene: TRBV5-1
clone size: many
J gene: TRBJ1-2
D gene: .
CDR3 protein: CASSLDSSYGYTF
CDR3 DNA: TGTGCCAGCAGCTTGGACAGTTCCTATGGCTACACCTTC

V gene: TRBV20-1
clone size: .
J gene: TRBJ1-2
D gene: .
CDR3 protein: CSALPSTGFGYGYTF
CDR3 DNA: TGCAGTGCGCTACCCTCCACCGGGTTCGGATATGGCTACACCTTC

V gene: TRBV5-1
clone size: .
J gene: TRBJ1-1
D gene: .
CDR3 protein: CASSLRHPNTEAFF
CDR3 DNA: TGCGCCAGCAGCTTGAGACACCCGAACACTGAAGCTTTCTTT

V gene: TRBV29-1
clone size: many
J gene: TRBJ2-1
D gene: TRBD1
CDR3 protein: CSVARTGVNEQFF
CDR3 DNA: TGCAGCGTTGCGCGAACAGGGGTGAATGAGCAGTTCTTC